This T cell receptor (beta chain) derives from a study of T cells in Graves' hyperthyroidism and ophthalmopathy. Amplified TCR beta CDR3 regions came from RNA transcripts. Carried out on the TCR CDR3, a first-round RT-PCR used the HTBI primer set. MiXCR was run by TCRdb on the multiplex PCR reads, yielding one entry per CDR3 protein. The sample carries 700,000 or so distinct CDR3 sequences, less than 20% recorded once. What was sequenced was blood. This receptor was obtained from a man between 18 and 29 years old with Graves' hyperthyroidism.

The CDR3 nucleotides read TGCAGTGGGGTAGGGACAGGGGCCTACGAGCAGTACTTC. Its protein is CSGVGTGAYEQYF. This rearrangement joins TRBV20-1 to TRBJ2-7; 10 bases agree with TRBD1. The CDR3 extends over 13 amino acids. Germline lookup yields CDR1 DFQATT and CDR2 SNEGSKA (reference sequence). V shed 7 bases and J 2 bases; nucleotides not matched to a gene: 5.